This T cell receptor (beta chain) is drawn from a study of tumor-infiltrating lymphocytes in primary liver carcinoma. This clonotype occurred many times. A constant-region primer primed TCR beta cDNA synthesis from roughly 500 ng of total RNA. ARM-PCR, slightly modified, supplied the TCR beta libraries through three nested multiplex PCR rounds. Running around 9 cycles apiece, the first two PCR rounds relied on TRBV1-TRBV30 forward primers together with a C-beta reverse primer. TCRdb called the multiplex PCR reads again in MiXCR, with one record for every CDR3 protein. There are around 80,000 distinct CDR3 sequences in the sample; 65% to 80% occur only once, and 15% to 20% lies in the top ten. The roughly 17-31 mg bulk tissue piece was not sorted before simultaneous RNA and DNA extraction. All patients had surgically resected primary liver carcinoma. Between the trimmed V and J ends, which lost 6 bases and 5 bases, there was a span of 10 bases. Germline assignment: CDR1 DFQATT and CDR2 SNEGSKA (reference sequence). There are 11 residues in the CDR3.

The chain combines TRBV20-1 with TRBJ2-5; possibly TRBD1 for D (6 bases). Material for sequencing was liver tumor tissue from sampling region 1. Noted subset: tumor region T1, superior pole. The receptor's source is a man aged 35-49 years with primary liver carcinoma and hepatitis B virus infection. The chain's CDR3 is CSAWDKETQYF. The CDR3 DNA follows: TGCAGTGCGTGGGACAAGGAGACCCAGTACTTC.